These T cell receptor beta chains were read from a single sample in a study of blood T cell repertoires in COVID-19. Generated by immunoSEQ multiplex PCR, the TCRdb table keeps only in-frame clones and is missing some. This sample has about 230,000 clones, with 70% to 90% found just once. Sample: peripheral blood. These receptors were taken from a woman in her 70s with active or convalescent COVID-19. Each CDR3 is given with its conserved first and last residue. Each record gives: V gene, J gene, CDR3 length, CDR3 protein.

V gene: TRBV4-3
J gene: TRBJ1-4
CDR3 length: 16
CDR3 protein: CASSQDIGATNEKLFF

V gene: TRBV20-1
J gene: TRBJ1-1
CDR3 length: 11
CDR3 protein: CSAPGGTEAFF

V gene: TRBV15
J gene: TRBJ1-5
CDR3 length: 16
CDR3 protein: CATSRDNVGGVQPQHF

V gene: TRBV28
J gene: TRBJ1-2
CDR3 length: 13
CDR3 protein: CASSVQWNYGYTF

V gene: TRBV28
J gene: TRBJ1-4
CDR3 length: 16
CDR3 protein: CASSFTIGRRDEKLFF

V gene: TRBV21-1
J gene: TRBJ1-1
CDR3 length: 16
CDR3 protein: CASSNSGRGRFTEAFF

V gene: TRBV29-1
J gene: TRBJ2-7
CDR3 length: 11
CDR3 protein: CSGGEIYEQYF

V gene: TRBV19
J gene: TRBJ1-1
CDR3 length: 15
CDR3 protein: CASIPGPRQYAEAFF

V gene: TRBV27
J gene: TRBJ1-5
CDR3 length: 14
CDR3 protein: CASNDDRVGVPQHF

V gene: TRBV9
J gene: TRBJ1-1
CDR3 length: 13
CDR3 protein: CASSTTTGTEAFF

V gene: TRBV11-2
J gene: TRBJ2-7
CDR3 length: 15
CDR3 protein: CASSPGLAGIYEQYF

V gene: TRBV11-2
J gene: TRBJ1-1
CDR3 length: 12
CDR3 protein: CASSYQRTEAFF

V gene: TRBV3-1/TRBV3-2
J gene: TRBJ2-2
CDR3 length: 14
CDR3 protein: CASSPLAGYGELFF

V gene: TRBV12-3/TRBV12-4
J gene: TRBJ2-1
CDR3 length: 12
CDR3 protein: CASSFLQGEQFF

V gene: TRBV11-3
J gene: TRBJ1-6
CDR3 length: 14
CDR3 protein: CASSLDGQNSPLHF

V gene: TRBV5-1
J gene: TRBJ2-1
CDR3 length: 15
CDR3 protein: CASSLNVAGGDEQFF

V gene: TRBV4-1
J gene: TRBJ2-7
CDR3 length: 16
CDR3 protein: CASSQGRTQGAGEQYF

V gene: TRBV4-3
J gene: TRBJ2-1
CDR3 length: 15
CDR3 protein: CASSQDQAGWNEQFF

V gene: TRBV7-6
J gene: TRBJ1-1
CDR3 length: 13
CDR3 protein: CASRPTPETEAFF

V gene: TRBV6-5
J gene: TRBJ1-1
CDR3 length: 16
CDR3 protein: CASSYGTGIHTGEAFF

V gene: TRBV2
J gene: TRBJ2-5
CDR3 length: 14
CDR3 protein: CASSVAGGQETQYF

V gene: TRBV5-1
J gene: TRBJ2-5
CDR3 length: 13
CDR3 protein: CASSRSGQETQYF

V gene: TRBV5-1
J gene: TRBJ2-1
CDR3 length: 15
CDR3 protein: CASSLDFSSYNEQFF

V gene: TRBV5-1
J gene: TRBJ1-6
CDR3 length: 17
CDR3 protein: CASSTGQSPSYNSPLHF

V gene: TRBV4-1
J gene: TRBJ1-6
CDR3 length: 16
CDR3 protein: CASSQIDRVGVSPLHF

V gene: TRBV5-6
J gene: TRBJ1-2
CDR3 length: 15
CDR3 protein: CASSLAGTGGSGYTF

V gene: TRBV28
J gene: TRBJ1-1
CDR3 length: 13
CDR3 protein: CASRSGQGAEAFF

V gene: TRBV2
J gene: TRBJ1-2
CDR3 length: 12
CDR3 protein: CASRGTVYGYTF

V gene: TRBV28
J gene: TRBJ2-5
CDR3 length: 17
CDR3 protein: CASSFSTSGRAAKTQYF

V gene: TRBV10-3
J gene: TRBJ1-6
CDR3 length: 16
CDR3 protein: CAISASRGSDNSPLHF

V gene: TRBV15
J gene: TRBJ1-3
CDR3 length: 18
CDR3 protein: CATSRDGQGHRSGNTIYF

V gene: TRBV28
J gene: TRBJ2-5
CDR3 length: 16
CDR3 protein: CASTELAGEIAETQYF

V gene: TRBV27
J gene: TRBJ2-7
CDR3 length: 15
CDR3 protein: CASSLWGGASYEQYF

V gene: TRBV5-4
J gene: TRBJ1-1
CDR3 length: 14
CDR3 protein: CASSLDSANTEAFF

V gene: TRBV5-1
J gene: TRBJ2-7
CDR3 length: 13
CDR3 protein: CASSLDFSDEQYF

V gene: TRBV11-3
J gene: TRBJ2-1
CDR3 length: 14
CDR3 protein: CASSRSTGYDEQFF

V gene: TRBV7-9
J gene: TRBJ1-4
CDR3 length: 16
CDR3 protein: CASSLPWGTGLEKLFF

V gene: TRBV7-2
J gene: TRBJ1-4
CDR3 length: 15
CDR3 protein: CASSPRQGVYEKLFF

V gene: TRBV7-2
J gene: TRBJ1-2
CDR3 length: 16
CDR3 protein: CASSLGFPTGAYGYTF

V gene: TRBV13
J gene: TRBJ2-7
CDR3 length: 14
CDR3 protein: CASSLGIGDYEQYF

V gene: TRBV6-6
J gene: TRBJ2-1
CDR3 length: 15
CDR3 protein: CASSPSRRVYNEQFF

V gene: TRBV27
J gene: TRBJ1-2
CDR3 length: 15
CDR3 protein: CASSLAPGGGYGYTF

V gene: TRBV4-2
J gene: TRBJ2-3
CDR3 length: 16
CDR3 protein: CASSPGASGGSDTQYF

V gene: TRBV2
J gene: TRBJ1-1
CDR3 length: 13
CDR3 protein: CASSEWDSTEAFF

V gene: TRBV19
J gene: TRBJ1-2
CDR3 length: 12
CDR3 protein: CASSHRGYGYTF

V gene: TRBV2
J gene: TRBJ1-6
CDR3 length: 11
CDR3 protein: CASSGLTPLHF

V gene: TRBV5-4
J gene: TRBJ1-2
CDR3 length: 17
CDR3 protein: CASSLGGRGDSNYGYTF

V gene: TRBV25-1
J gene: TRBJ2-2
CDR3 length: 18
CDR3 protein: CASSESVGGLGVTGELFF

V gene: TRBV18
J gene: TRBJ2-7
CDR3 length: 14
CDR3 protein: CASSPPAGTYEQYF

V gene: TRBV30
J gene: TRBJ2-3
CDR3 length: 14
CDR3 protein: CAWSVRVTPDTQYF

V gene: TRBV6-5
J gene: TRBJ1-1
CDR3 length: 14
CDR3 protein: CASSYRVGNTEAFF

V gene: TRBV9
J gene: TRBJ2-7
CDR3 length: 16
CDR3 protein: CASSVWATGGPHEQYF

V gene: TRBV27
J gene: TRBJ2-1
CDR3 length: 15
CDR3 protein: CASSIRQGGDNEQFF

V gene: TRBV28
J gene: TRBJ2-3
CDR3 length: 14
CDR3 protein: CATEKELSTDTQYF